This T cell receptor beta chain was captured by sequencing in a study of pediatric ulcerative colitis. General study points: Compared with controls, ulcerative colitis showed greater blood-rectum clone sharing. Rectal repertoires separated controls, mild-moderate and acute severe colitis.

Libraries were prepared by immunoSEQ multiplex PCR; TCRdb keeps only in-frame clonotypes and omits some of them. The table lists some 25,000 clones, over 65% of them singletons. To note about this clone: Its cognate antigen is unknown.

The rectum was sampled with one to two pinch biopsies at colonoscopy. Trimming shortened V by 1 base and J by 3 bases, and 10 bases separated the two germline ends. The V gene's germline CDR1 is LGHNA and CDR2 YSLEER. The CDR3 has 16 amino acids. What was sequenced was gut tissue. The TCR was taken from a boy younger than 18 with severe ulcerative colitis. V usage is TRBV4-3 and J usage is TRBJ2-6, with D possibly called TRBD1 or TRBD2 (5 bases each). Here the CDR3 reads CASSQGGQGGANVLTF. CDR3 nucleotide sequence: TGCGCCAGCAGCCAAGGAGGGCAGGGTGGGGCCAACGTCCTGACTTTC.